This TCR beta chain was found in a study of neoadjuvant anti-PD-1 for oral cavity cancer. Assay used: immunoSEQ multiplex PCR; TCRdb lists only in-frame clones, some missing. In the table there are approximately 43,000 clones, 77% of which are singletons. Time point: after neoadjuvant nivolumab, at surgical resection. The germline V gene has CDR1 MNHNS and CDR2 SASEGT. V was pared by 1 base and J by 3 bases, with 10 bases between. CDR3 length: 14 residues. The source of this sequence is a person aged 40 to 85 with oral cavity squamous cell carcinoma. The sequences come from PBMCs, collected after nivolumab (anti-PD-1) treatment. V usage is TRBV6-1 and J usage is TRBJ2-7; no clear D gene. The CDR3 loop is CASSEGPRGYEQYF. In nucleotides, the CDR3 is TGTGCCAGCAGTGAAGGGCCCAGAGGCTACGAGCAGTACTTC.